This TCR beta chain was retrieved from a study of CD8 T cells in ankylosing spondylitis. The authors made TCR beta libraries by quantitative 5'-RACE with molecular barcodes. One entry per CDR3 protein, called by TCRdb with MiXCR from the 5' RACE reads. The sample contains approximately 200,000 distinct CDR3 sequences, about 13% of which appear only once. Germline loops: CDR1 DFQATT, CDR2 SNEGSKA (reference sequence). The CDR3 runs 13 residues. V lost 1 base, J lost 6 bases, and 10 bases lay in between. With respect to this clonotype: Its specificity is unknown.

Findings of the study overall: Disease-linked clones reportedly showed significant enrichment in matched ankylosing spondylitis synovial fluid. A TCR beta motif of eight highly homologous variants appeared characteristic of ankylosing spondylitis blood.

V and J are TRBV20-1 and TRBJ2-1, with D tentatively TRBD2 (6 bases). This receptor was taken from a male donor with ankylosing spondylitis or in good health (not recorded which). The sample comprised blood, either unsorted or a sorted T cell fraction (not recorded which). The CDR3 sequence: CSARGAGFNEQFF. CDR3 DNA: TGCAGTGCTAGAGGGGCGGGATTCAATGAGCAGTTCTTC.